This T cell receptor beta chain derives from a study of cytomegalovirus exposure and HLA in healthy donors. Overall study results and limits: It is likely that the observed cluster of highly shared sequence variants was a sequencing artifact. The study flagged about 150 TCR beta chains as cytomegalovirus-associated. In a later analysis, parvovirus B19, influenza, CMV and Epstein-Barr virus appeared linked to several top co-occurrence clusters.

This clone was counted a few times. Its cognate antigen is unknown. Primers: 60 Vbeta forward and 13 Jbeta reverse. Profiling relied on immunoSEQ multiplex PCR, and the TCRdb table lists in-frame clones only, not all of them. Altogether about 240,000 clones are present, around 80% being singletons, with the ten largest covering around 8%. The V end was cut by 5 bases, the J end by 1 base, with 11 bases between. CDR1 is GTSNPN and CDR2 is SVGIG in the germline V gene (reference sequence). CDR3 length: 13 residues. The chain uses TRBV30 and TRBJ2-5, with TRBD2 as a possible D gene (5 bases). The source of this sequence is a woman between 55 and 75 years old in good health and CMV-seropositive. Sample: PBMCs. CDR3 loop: CAWCPGGQETQYF. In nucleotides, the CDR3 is TGTGCCTGGTGTCCAGGAGGCCAAGAGACCCAGTACTTC.